This T cell receptor beta chain stems from a study of shared clonotypes between healthy human individuals. Bulk PBMC genomic DNA spanned ten immunoSEQ deep plates. Per the original methods: Junction-only sequences without quality scores were provided by ImmunoSEQ, so filtering was different. Measured with immunoSEQ multiplex PCR; TCRdb has only the in-frame clones, and not every one. Clone size and the V and J calls come from that table; the DNA yielded D and trimming. The table records 400,000 to 550,000 clones, about 80% of them present only once. The CDR3 contains 14 residues. Trimming took 4 bases from V and 1 from J, leaving 10 bases between them. The germline V gene has CDR1 KGHSH and CDR2 LQKENI. Study outcomes and limitations: The authors expected sequencing depth to affect clonotype sharing among donors.

With respect to this clone: Its antigen remains unidentified.

This chain joins TRBV18 and TRBJ1-1; the D gene is possibly TRBD1 (6 bases). This receptor was taken from a middle-aged woman in good health. Some clones in this sample may be carry-over from other donors' samples. Sequenced input: PBMCs. The CDR3 nucleotides read TGTGCCAGCTCACGCGCAGGGGAGAACACTGAAGCTTTCTTT. This sequence encodes CASSRAGENTEAFF.